Below are 14 T cell receptor beta chains sequenced from a single sample in a study of PD-1 blockade in classical Hodgkin lymphoma. Relapses following autologous stem cell transplantation were seen in all patients, with brentuximab vedotin exposure varying. Clones were sequenced by immunoSEQ multiplex PCR, and TCRdb holds only the in-frame ones, with some missing. The table lists roughly 38,000 clones, approximately 86% of them singletons. This sample comprised peripheral blood mononuclear cells (PBMCs), obtained before the second cycle of nivolumab. Every receptor here comes from a human donor with classical Hodgkin lymphoma.

J is TRBJ1-3 and V is TRBV11-2; TRBD1 matches 7 bases. J was trimmed by 5 bases and V by 1 base; bases with no gene match: 5. Per the germline V gene, CDR1 is SGHAT and CDR2 is FQNNGV. The CDR3 contains 15 residues. The CDR3 DNA sequence: TGTGCCAGCAGCTTAGGGTGGAGGGGGCGAAACACCATATATTTT. This sequence encodes CASSLGWRGRNTIYF.

V gene TRBV19 combines with J gene TRBJ2-7, with 9 nucleotides matching TRBD2. Unmatched junction bases numbered 1, after V lost 5 bases and J lost 2 bases. The germline V gene encodes CDR1 LNHDA and CDR2 SQIVND (reference sequence). The CDR3 is made up of 13 amino acids. The CDR3 is CASSRTSAYEQYF. The CDR3 nucleotides read TGTGCCAGTAGTCGGACTAGCGCCTACGAGCAGTACTTC.

This clone is a singleton in its sample. This rearrangement joins TRBV5-1 to TRBJ2-7, with D possibly TRBD2 on 5 matching bases. Trimming stripped 4 bases from V and 8 bases from J, with 10 bases between. CDR1 and CDR2 from the germline V gene are SGHRS and YFSETQ. The CDR3 runs 11 residues. CDR3 sequence: CASSEGGQQYF. CDR3 in DNA: TGCGCCAGCAGCGAGGGCGGGCAGCAGTACTTC.

The chain combines TRBV9 with TRBJ2-1; 8 bases agree with TRBD2. CDR1 SGDLS and CDR2 YYNGEE come from the germline V gene. The CDR3 spans 15 residues. Trimming cost V 3 bases and J 4 bases; bases outside gene matches: 6. The CDR3 loop reads CASSEIAGPYNEQFF. CDR3 bases: TGTGCCAGCAGCGAGATAGCGGGGCCGTACAATGAGCAGTTCTTC.

The chain uses TRBV7-2 and TRBJ2-7; TRBD2 aligns across 9 bases. The germline V gene encodes CDR1 SGHTA and CDR2 FQGNSA. V was clipped by 6 bases and J by 6 bases; unmatched bases: 9. This CDR3 has 14 residues. The CDR3 DNA follows: TGTGCCAGCAGTCCTTCTAGCGGGGACTTCGAGCAGTACTTC. Its translation is CASSPSSGDFEQYF. The complete variable domain, with remaining parts taken from reference TRBV7-2 and TRBJ2-7, reads GAGVSQSPSNKVTEKGKDVELRCDPISGHTALYWYRQSLGQGLEFLIYFQGNSAPDKSGLPSDRFSAERTGGSVSTLTIQRTQQEDSAVYLCASSPSSGDFEQYFGPGTRLTVT.

The chain employs TRBV7-8 and TRBJ1-3; D remains unclear. The CDR3 length is 16 residues. Trimming shortened V by 3 bases and J by 3 bases, and 15 bases separated the two germline ends. In germline, CDR1 is SGHVS, CDR2 FQNEAQ. This CDR3 is CASSFNGVGVGNTIYF. In DNA, the CDR3 is TGTGCCAGCAGCTTCAATGGGGTCGGGGTTGGAAACACCATATATTTT. Based on the CDR3 plus reference TRBV7-8 and TRBJ1-3, the full variable domain is GAGVSQSPRYKVAKRGQDVALRCDPISGHVSLFWYQQALGQGPEFLTYFQNEAQLDKSGLPSDRFFAERPEGSVSTLKIQRTQQEDSAVYLCASSFNGVGVGNTIYFGEGSWLTVV.

J is TRBJ2-7 and V is TRBV7-9; TRBD2 matches at 13 bases. The CDR3 is 18 amino acids. V lost 5 bases to trimming and J lost 2 bases; unmatched junction nucleotides: 12. The germline V gene encodes CDR1 SEHNR and CDR2 FQNEAQ (reference sequence). CDR3 sequence (DNA): TGTGCCAGCAGCCCCCCCTGGACTAGCGGGGGCATTACCTACGAGCAGTACTTC. Translated: CASSPPWTSGGITYEQYF.

The J gene is TRBJ2-3, the V gene TRBV6-4; the D is unclear. Germline CDR1 and CDR2: MRHNA and SNTAGT. Between the trimmed V and J ends, which lost 0 bases and 7 bases, there was a span of 8 bases. The CDR3 extends over 13 amino acids. CDR3 region: CASSDSSENTQYF. CDR3 DNA sequence: TGTGCCAGCAGTGACTCGAGCGAAAATACGCAGTATTTT.

V gene TRBV5-6 combines with J gene TRBJ1-1, with unresolved D. Looked up from germline, CDR1 is SGHDT and CDR2 is YYEEEE. Trimming took 4 bases from V and 0 from J, leaving 16 bases between them. The length of the CDR3 is 16 residues. This chain's CDR3 is CASSLLHGRMNTEAFF. CDR3 sequence (DNA): TGTGCCAGCAGCCTTTTACATGGACGCATGAACACTGAAGCTTTCTTT.

The rearrangement uses TRBV10-3 and TRBJ1-6, with 7 bases aligning to TRBD1. The CDR3 contains 14 residues. Unmatched junction bases numbered 5, after V lost 8 bases and J lost 4 bases. Germline CDR1 and CDR2: ENHRY and SYGVKD. CDR3 residues: CAIGTGEYNSPLHF. The CDR3 DNA is TGTGCCATCGGTACAGGGGAATATAATTCACCCCTCCACTTT.

The chain carries TRBV15 and TRBJ2-1; 14 nucleotides line up with TRBD2. The CDR3 extends over 17 amino acids. Germline CDR1 LNHNV, CDR2 YYDKDF (reference sequence). V lost 3 bases and J lost 4; bases outside the gene matches: 5. This CDR3 reads CATSSFRTSGGYNEQFF. The CDR3 DNA is TGTGCCACCAGCAGTTTCAGGACTAGCGGGGGGTACAATGAGCAGTTCTTC.

The V and J genes are TRBV28 and TRBJ1-1, with TRBD1 identical over 12 bases. The ends lost 6 bases at V and 5 bases at J; junction bases unmatched: 7. Germline CDR1 MDHEN, CDR2 SYDVKM. There are 15 residues in the CDR3. CDR3 coding DNA: TGTGCCAGCAGGGGACAGGGGGCGCGGGGGACTGAAGCTTTCTTT. Amino acid sequence: CASRGQGARGTEAFF.

The rearrangement links TRBV15 to TRBJ2-3; the D is unclear. The V gene's germline CDR1 is LNHNV and CDR2 YYDKDF (reference sequence). This CDR3 spans 14 amino acids. V dropped 4 bases and J dropped 4 bases, with 12 bases sitting between them. The CDR3 sequence: CATSTRRTADTQYF. The CDR3 DNA reads as TGTGCCACCAGCACCCGCAGGACCGCAGATACGCAGTATTTT.

The rearrangement links TRBV9 to TRBJ2-3, with 8 bases aligning to TRBD2. Trimming cost V 3 bases and J 4 bases; bases outside gene matches: 4. Per the germline V gene, CDR1 is SGDLS and CDR2 is YYNGEE. The CDR3 has 14 amino acids. The CDR3 coding sequence is TGTGCCAGCAGCGAAAGCGGGAGAGCAGATACGCAGTATTTT. It yields the protein CASSESGRADTQYF.